The T cell receptor beta chain described here comes from a study of blood T cells in healthy people across ages. The germline CDR1 and CDR2 sequences are LGHDT and YNNKEL (reference sequence). The CDR3 is made up of 17 amino acids. The V gene end was trimmed by 1 base and the J gene end by 5 bases; junction bases not matched to a gene: 4. A J-beta primer mix and a sample-barcoded 5' primer were used in a second PCR of roughly 6 to 12 cycles. Each cDNA molecule was tagged by a template-switch adaptor that had 12 random nucleotides. TCRdb re-derived calls from the 5' RACE reads in MiXCR, one entry per CDR3 protein. The sample yields under 700,000 distinct CDR3 sequences, under 30% seen once. The data also belong to a second study, concerning T cells of mothers and their children. That study adds: Both sample barcodes and 2-4 random nucleotides came from the M1S primer of the second PCR. From each mother came over 9.5 million TCR beta CDR3 reads, and from each child came 2.5 million to 3 million.

This sequence originates from a boy younger than 18 in good health. The sequencing sample was made of blood. V usage is TRBV3-1 and J usage is TRBJ2-1; 14 bases line up with TRBD2. CDR3 DNA: TGTGCCAGCAGCCAAGGACTAGCGGGGGGGTTGAACAATGAGCAGTTCTTC. Its translation is CASSQGLAGGLNNEQFF.